These 9 T cell receptor beta chains share one sample of origin, sequenced in a study of blood T cell repertoires in COVID-19. TCRdb keeps only in-frame clones here, not all; method: immunoSEQ multiplex PCR. This repertoire shows approximately 73,000 clones, 86% found once; its top ten account for around 1.9%. The sample comprised peripheral blood. The receptors were sampled from a woman aged 60-75 years with acute or convalescent COVID-19.

This clone was observed once. This chain connects TRBV3-1 (or the pseudogene TRBV3-2) to TRBJ1-5; TRBD1 agrees at 9 bases. V gave up 1 base and J gave up 0 bases; unmatched junction bases: 10. From germline, CDR1 is LGHDT and CDR2 YNNKEL (reference sequence). The CDR3 is 19 residues long. The CDR3 sequence: CASSQGADRGTFSNQPQHF. The CDR3 bases are TGTGCCAGCAGCCAAGGAGCGGACAGGGGTACCTTTAGCAATCAGCCCCAGCATTTT.

The genes are TRBV28 and TRBJ2-7; the D is unclear. Trimming left V 7 bases short and J 7 bases short, with 23 bases between. The CDR3 sequence is 15 residues long. Germline V lookup: CDR1 MDHEN, CDR2 SYDVKM. In DNA form, the CDR3 reads TGTGCCAGCACCCCAACGGGTCGCGCCGGTGGGGAGCAGTACTTC. Encoded protein: CASTPTGRAGGEQYF.

This chain links TRBV5-1 with TRBJ2-3; 9 positions agree with TRBD1. Germline CDR1 is SGHRS and CDR2 is YFSETQ. Germline trimming cut 8 bases from V and 6 bases from J; bases unmatched to any gene: 13. The CDR3 is made up of 15 amino acids. CDR3 in amino acids: CARQERDRDFDTQYF. In DNA form, the CDR3 reads TGCGCCAGACAGGAACGGGACAGGGATTTTGATACGCAGTATTTT. Full variable domain (remainder filled in from reference TRBV5-1 and TRBJ2-3): KAGVTQTPRYLIKTRGQQVTLSCSPISGHRSVSWYQQTPGQGLQFLFEYFSETQRNKGNFPGRFSGRQFSNSRSEMNVSTLELGDSALYLCARQERDRDFDTQYFGPGTRLTVL.

The chain joins TRBV15 to TRBJ2-7, with D unclear. There are 14 residues in the CDR3. Trimming pared 0 bases from V and 6 bases from J, leaving 12 bases between. From germline, CDR1 is LNHNV and CDR2 YYDKDF (reference sequence). The CDR3 protein is CATSRDLTAAEQYF. The CDR3, as DNA: TGTGCCACCAGCAGAGACTTAACCGCGGCCGAGCAGTACTTC. The full variable domain, rest sourced from reference TRBV15 and TRBJ2-7, is DAMVIQNPRYQVTQFGKPVTLSCSQTLNHNVMYWYQQKSSQAPKLLFHYYDKDFNNEADTPDNFQSRRPNTSFCFLDIRSPGLGDTAMYLCATSRDLTAAEQYFGPGTRLTVT.

The V and J genes are TRBV4-3 and TRBJ1-2, with D maybe TRBD1 (6 bases). Trimming shortened V by 4 bases and J by 2 bases, and 17 bases separated the two germline ends. Germline V gives CDR1 LGHNA, CDR2 YSLEER. The CDR3 is 16 amino acids. The CDR3 DNA follows: TGCGCCAGCAGCCCGGGACACTCGGACCTAAACTATGGCTACACCTTC. Translating it yields CASSPGHSDLNYGYTF.

The chain recombines TRBV19 with TRBJ2-2; 10 bases agree with TRBD1. J gave up 4 bases and V 6 bases, and 5 bases lay outside the gene matches. The CDR3 sequence is 15 residues long. Looked up from germline, CDR1 is LNHDA and CDR2 is SQIVND (reference sequence). This CDR3 reads CASSSRQGATGELFF. CDR3 DNA sequence: TGTGCCAGTAGCTCACGACAGGGGGCCACCGGGGAGCTGTTTTTT.

This chain connects TRBV19 to TRBJ1-5; 11 nucleotides align to TRBD1. CDR1 is LNHDA and CDR2 is SQIVND in the germline V gene (reference sequence). The CDR3 runs 15 residues. V shed 4 bases and J 7 bases; nucleotides not matched to a gene: 6. The CDR3 reads CASSTGQGAGQPQHF. Written as DNA, the CDR3 is TGTGCCAGTAGTACTGGACAGGGGGCGGGGCAGCCCCAGCATTTT.

This chain connects TRBV5-5 to TRBJ1-1; D not resolved. Per the germline V gene, CDR1 is SGHKS and CDR2 is YYEKEE (reference sequence). With 4 bases removed from V and 0 bases from J, the gap between germline ends came to 7 bases. CDR3 size: 13 residues. The CDR3 coding sequence is TGTGCCAGCAGCACGGTCATGAACACTGAAGCTTTCTTT. As protein: CASSTVMNTEAFF. Combining the CDR3 with reference TRBV5-5 and TRBJ1-1 gives the whole variable domain DAGVTQSPTHLIKTRGQQVTLRCSPISGHKSVSWYQQVLGQGPQFIFQYYEKEERGRGNFPDRFSARQFPNYSSELNVNALLLGDSALYLCASSTVMNTEAFFGQGTRLTVV.

The V call is TRBV5-8, the J call TRBJ2-3; the match to TRBD1 covers 7 bases. V shed 6 bases, J shed 9 bases, and the junction held 10 bases outside the gene matches. Germline V gene sequence: CDR1 SGHTS, CDR2 YDEGEE. The CDR3 consists of 13 residues. CDR3 sequence: CASTPTGIDTQYF. CDR3 bases: TGTGCCAGCACCCCGACAGGGATTGACACGCAGTATTTT.